This TCR beta chain was identified in a study of cytotoxic CD8 clonotypes in ibrutinib-treated CLL. The germline V and J ends were trimmed by 2 bases and 12 bases, with 22 bases remaining between them. CDR3 length: 16 amino acids. Germline V gene lookup returns CDR1 SGHTA and CDR2 FQGNSA. The repertoire was sequenced with immunoSEQ multiplex PCR; TCRdb's copy has only in-frame clones and lacks some. The sample shows about 270,000 clones, roughly three quarters of them seen only once. From cryopreserved PBMCs came 1.5 to 2.5 micrograms of genomic DNA used for TCR beta libraries. This rearrangement joins TRBV7-2 to TRBJ1-4, with a possible D match to TRBD1 (5 bases). The origin of this receptor is a human donor with chronic lymphocytic leukemia. The sequencing here drew on PBMCs, taken at disease progression, from a patient treated with ibrutinib. The CDR3 DNA follows: TGTGCCAGCAGCTTATTTCCAGGGCGGATAAGGTCGGAACTGTTTTTT. Translating gives CASSLFPGRIRSELFF.